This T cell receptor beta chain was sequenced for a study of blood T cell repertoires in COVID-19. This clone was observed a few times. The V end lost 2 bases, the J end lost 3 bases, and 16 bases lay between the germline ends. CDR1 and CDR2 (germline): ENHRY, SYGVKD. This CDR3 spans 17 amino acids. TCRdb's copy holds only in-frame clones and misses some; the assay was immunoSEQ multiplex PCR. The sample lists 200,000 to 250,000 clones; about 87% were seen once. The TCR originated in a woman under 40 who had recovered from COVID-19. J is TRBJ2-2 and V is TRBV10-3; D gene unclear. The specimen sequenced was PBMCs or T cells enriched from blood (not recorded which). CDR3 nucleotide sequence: TGTGCCATCAGTGAGGTTGAGCATAGAATTGACACCGGGGAGCTGTTTTTT. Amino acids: CAISEVEHRIDTGELFF.